This is a list of T cell receptor beta chains from one sample in a study of cytomegalovirus exposure and HLA in healthy donors. Here immunoSEQ multiplex PCR was the method, and the copy in TCRdb shows in-frame clones only, minus some. The table lists fewer than 250,000 clones, 80% to 90% of them singletons. The sample comprised PBMCs. Source of these receptors: a man aged 18-30 years in good health and CMV-seronegative. Each CDR3 is given with its conserved first and last residue. A D gene is named only where the DNA matches it firmly. Not all rows give a size; the values are once, few, many and, for expanded clones, a class.

J gene: TRBJ1-2
V gene: TRBV28
clone size: NA
D gene: NA
CDR3 DNA: TGTGCCAGCAGTTTAGGCAGTCTCTTTGGCTACACCTTC
CDR3 protein: CASSLGSLFGYTF

J gene: TRBJ1-3
V gene: TRBV5-1
clone size: NA
D gene: NA
CDR3 DNA: TGCGCCAGCAGCTTGGTGGGGGCTAGGGTTGGAAACACCATATATTTT
CDR3 protein: CASSLVGARVGNTIYF

J gene: TRBJ2-1
V gene: TRBV27
clone size: once
D gene: TRBD2
CDR3 DNA: TGTGCCAGCAAACATCCCGGGACTAGGGGTGAGCAGTTCTTC
CDR3 protein: CASKHPGTRGEQFF

J gene: TRBJ1-2
V gene: TRBV5-4
clone size: NA
D gene: NA
CDR3 DNA: TGTGCCAGCAGCGACGGACTCTCTGGCTACACCTTC
CDR3 protein: CASSDGLSGYTF

J gene: TRBJ2-2
V gene: TRBV16
clone size: NA
D gene: NA
CDR3 DNA: TGTGCCAGCAGCCAAACCGCGGGGTTCGGGGAGCTGTTTTTT
CDR3 protein: CASSQTAGFGELFF

J gene: TRBJ2-3
V gene: TRBV5-1
clone size: NA
D gene: TRBD2
CDR3 DNA: TGCGCCAGCAGCTTTGGCGGCCTAGCGGGAGGGCCGAGCACAGATACGCAGTATTTT
CDR3 protein: CASSFGGLAGGPSTDTQYF

J gene: TRBJ2-7
V gene: TRBV19
clone size: once
D gene: TRBD2
CDR3 DNA: TGTGCCAGTAGAGTCAAGCGGGGCTCCTACGAGCAGTACTTC
CDR3 protein: CASRVKRGSYEQYF

J gene: TRBJ1-6
V gene: TRBV5-6
clone size: NA
D gene: NA
CDR3 DNA: TGTGCCAGCAGCCTGAACGGGGAGAGGTCCTATAATTCACCCCTCCACTTT
CDR3 protein: CASSLNGERSYNSPLHF

J gene: TRBJ1-1
V gene: TRBV7-2
clone size: NA
D gene: TRBD1
CDR3 DNA: TGTGCCAGCAGCCCCCAGGGGGCGTTCACTGAAGCTTTCTTT
CDR3 protein: CASSPQGAFTEAFF

J gene: TRBJ2-7
V gene: TRBV27
clone size: NA
D gene: NA
CDR3 DNA: TGTGCCAGCAGTTTCCGGTCGAACGGCGAGCAGTACTTC
CDR3 protein: CASSFRSNGEQYF

J gene: TRBJ2-3
V gene: TRBV5-5
clone size: once
D gene: NA
CDR3 DNA: TGTGCCAGCAGCTTGCCGGCAGGATCTGATACGCAGTATTTT
CDR3 protein: CASSLPAGSDTQYF

J gene: TRBJ2-1
V gene: TRBV25-1
clone size: NA
D gene: NA
CDR3 DNA: TGTGCCAGCACCAGGGGATCGCACAATGAGCAGTTCTTC
CDR3 protein: CASTRGSHNEQFF

J gene: TRBJ2-2
V gene: TRBV7-8
clone size: NA
D gene: NA
CDR3 DNA: TGTGCCAGCAGCTTACCGTCCGGGGAGCTGTTTTTT
CDR3 protein: CASSLPSGELFF

J gene: TRBJ1-3
V gene: TRBV7-3
clone size: NA
D gene: NA
CDR3 DNA: TGTGCCAGCAGCTTCGGGTCCTCCACCGCTGGAAACACCATATATTTT
CDR3 protein: CASSFGSSTAGNTIYF

J gene: TRBJ1-1
V gene: TRBV28
clone size: NA
D gene: TRBD1
CDR3 DNA: TGTGCCAGCACTGACAGGGCCTCCTTGAACACTGAAGCTTTCTTT
CDR3 protein: CASTDRASLNTEAFF

J gene: TRBJ1-1
V gene: TRBV11-2
clone size: NA
D gene: NA
CDR3 DNA: TGTGCCAGCAGCTCCAGGGGCGCCGGGGACACTGAAGCTTTCTTT
CDR3 protein: CASSSRGAGDTEAFF

J gene: TRBJ1-5
V gene: TRBV15
clone size: NA
D gene: TRBD1
CDR3 DNA: TGTGCCACCAGCAGAGACGGGACAGCTTATCAGCCCCAGCATTTT
CDR3 protein: CATSRDGTAYQPQHF

J gene: TRBJ2-1
V gene: TRBV9
clone size: once
D gene: TRBD2
CDR3 DNA: TGTGCCAGCAGTAGTTTTCGGCGGGAGGGTGAGCAGTTCTTC
CDR3 protein: CASSSFRREGEQFF

J gene: TRBJ1-4
V gene: TRBV28
clone size: NA
D gene: NA
CDR3 DNA: TGTGCCAGCAGTGTCGGAACTAATGAAAAACTGTTTTTT
CDR3 protein: CASSVGTNEKLFF

J gene: TRBJ2-3
V gene: TRBV10-1
clone size: NA
D gene: NA
CDR3 DNA: TGCGCCAGCGGCCCTGGTTCAGATACGCAGTATTTT
CDR3 protein: CASGPGSDTQYF

J gene: TRBJ2-3
V gene: TRBV7-2
clone size: NA
D gene: TRBD2
CDR3 DNA: TGTGCCAGCAGCCCCGCTTTAGCGGGGGGGCTGGTAGATACGCAGTATTTT
CDR3 protein: CASSPALAGGLVDTQYF